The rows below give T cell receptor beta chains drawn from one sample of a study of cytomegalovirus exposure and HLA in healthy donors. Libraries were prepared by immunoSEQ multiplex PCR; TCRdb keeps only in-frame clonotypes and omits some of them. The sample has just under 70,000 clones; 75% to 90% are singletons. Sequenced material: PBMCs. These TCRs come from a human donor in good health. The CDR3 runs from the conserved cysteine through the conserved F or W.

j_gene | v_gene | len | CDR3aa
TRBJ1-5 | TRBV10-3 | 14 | CAISATGGNQPQHF
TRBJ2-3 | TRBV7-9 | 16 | CASSAWSGGATDTQYF
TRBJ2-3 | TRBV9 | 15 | CASSSRQGVTDTQYF
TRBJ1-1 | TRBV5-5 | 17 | CASSSWDKGEQNTEAFF
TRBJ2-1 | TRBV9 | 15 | CASSVEPTRYNEQFF
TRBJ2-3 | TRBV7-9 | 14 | CASSLQAGTDTQYF
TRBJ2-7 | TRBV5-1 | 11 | CASSHSCEQYF
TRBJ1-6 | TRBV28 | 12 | CASSFEYSPLHF
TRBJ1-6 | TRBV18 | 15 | CAASKGRDYNSPLHF
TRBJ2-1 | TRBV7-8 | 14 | CASHGTRLDNEQFF
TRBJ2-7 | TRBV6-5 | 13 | CASSRTVTYEQYF
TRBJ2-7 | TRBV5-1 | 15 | CASSAVGGGAKEQYF
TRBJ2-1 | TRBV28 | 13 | CASSLQGHNEQFF
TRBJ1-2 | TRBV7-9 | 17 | CSSSFGTGGAGNYGYTF
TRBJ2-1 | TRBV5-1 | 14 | CASTDGRWNNEQFF
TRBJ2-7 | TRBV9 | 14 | CASSQSLRGNEQYF
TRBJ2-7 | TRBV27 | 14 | CASRSTGFPYEQYF
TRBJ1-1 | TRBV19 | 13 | CASSSGLNTEAFF
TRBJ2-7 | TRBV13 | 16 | CASSPTLAGNYAKQYF
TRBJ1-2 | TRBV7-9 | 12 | CASSLDFGGYPF
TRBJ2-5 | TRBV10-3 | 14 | CAISPNTGVETQYF
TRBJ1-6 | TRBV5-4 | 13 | CATKQGGNSPLHF